This TCR beta chain was obtained from a study of blood T cells in healthy people across ages (dated by TCRdb to between 2015 and 2016). Broadly, across the study: In model experiments, roughly one uniquely barcoded TCR beta cDNA molecule per two T cells was captured by template switching. To track age-related changes in TCR beta repertoire diversity, the study relied on deep sequencing normalized with unique cDNA molecular identifiers. To avoid experimental bias, donors of different ages were randomly spread across the sequencing lanes. Using the same blood draw, the study looked at two additional independent replicas of 1 million unique cDNA reads for two donors, one aged 18 to 30 and the other aged 80 or older. The donors were divided into four age groups: young (average around 15 years), middle-aged (about 40), aged (62) and long-lived (about 84). General conclusions and limits of the study: As age increased, observed TCR beta diversity per million T cells dropped in a roughly linear way, and a significant reduction was already evident by age 40. Estimates of total diversity from one million sequenced T cells were regarded as lower bounds and underestimates. Donor CMV infection status was unknown, potentially confounding age-related changes in expanded clonotypes. Because profiling used bulk unsorted PBMCs, naive and antigen-experienced compartments could not be compared conclusively. Compared with the aged group, the long-lived group had more naive CD4+ T cells, fewer expanded clones and increased TCR diversity, a pattern suggesting age selection. The percentage of naive T cells measured by flow cytometry correlated strongly with observed TCR beta diversity.

The CDR3 measures 15 amino acids from cysteine to phenylalanine. Only the CDR3 DNA stays, 45 bases, in frame from base 1. Trimming leaves V shorter by 3 bases and J shorter by 5 bases, with the junction holding 8 bases beyond the gene matches. CDR1 and CDR2 were assigned from the germline V gene (reference sequence) as LGHDT and YNNKEL. The library was made by 5' RACE. A second PCR of about 6 to 12 cycles was run with a J-beta primer mix and a sample-barcoded 5' primer. Each TCR beta cDNA molecule received a unique molecular identifier from a template-switch 5' adaptor carrying 12 random nucleotides. Each sample yielded at least 2.5 million CDR3-containing paired-end reads. The Mint cDNA synthesis kit, primed by a TRBC-specific oligonucleotide, was used to synthesize first-strand cDNA from all RNA. Following uracil-DNA glycosylase treatment, a first 18-cycle PCR with universal primers M1SS and BC2_uni_R was performed on all cDNA. The paper's processing steps were these. Normalization of each sample was performed by random selection of 1 million high-quality reads, each carrying a distinct molecular identifier. Instead of being binned into consensus sequences, reads with shared molecular identifiers were discarded. MiTCR, with a Q25 quality threshold and the strictest error-elimination algorithm, was used for CDR3 identification, clonotype clustering and error correction. Lower-bound total TCR beta diversity was estimated with a nonparametric unseen species model using Euler transformation. The public sequencing data were trimmed at Q25 with fastp and processed into clonotypes with MiXCR by TCRdb, which kept only in-frame beta chains. Each CDR3 protein appears once, grouped with its most common genes and DNA. Here the V and J calls rest on TCRdb's processing, not on the authors' analysis. The sample table lists over 1,500,000 distinct CDR3 sequences, around 42% of them with a count of one. Under 30% of the sample rests with the top ten.

As regards this clonotype: What antigen it recognizes has not been identified. Within one base of it there is no much larger clone, and no base qualities were kept.

Systemically healthy Caucasian individuals from Russia, 39 in total and aged roughly 6 to 100 years, were included as donors. Each donor gave ten milliliters of peripheral blood, drawn into EDTA-treated Vacutainer tubes. Ficoll-Paque density-gradient centrifugation was used to isolate PBMCs, with at least 6 million per sample. Total RNA, at least 5 micrograms per sample, was extracted from PBMCs with Trizol reagent. For every donor, an aliquot of PBMCs went through flow cytometry to measure the percentages of naive CD45RAhigh/CD27high T cells. Recombination joined TRBV3-1 with TRBJ2-3, with 7 central nucleotides matching TRBD2. The clonotype comes from a human donor in good health. Sequencing was performed on blood. The CDR3 region: CASSQLGGLGDTQYF. The DNA sequence reads TGTGCCAGCAGCCAGTTGGGGGGGTTGGGAGATACGCAGTATTTT.